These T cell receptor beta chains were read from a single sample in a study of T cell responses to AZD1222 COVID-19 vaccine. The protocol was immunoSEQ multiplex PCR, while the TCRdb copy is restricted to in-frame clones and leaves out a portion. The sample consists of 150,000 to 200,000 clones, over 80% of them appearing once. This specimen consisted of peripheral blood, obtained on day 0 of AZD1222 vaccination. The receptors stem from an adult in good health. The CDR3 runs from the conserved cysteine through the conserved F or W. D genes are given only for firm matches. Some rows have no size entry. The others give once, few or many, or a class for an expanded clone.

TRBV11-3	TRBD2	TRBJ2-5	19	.	CASSLGVAGGMSLVETQYF	TGTGCCAGCAGCTTAGGGGTAGCGGGGGGGATGAGTCTCGTCGAGACCCAGTACTTC
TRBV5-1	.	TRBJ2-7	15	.	CASSLDPRSSYEQYF	TGCGCCAGCAGCTTGGACCCCAGGAGCTCCTACGAGCAGTACTTC
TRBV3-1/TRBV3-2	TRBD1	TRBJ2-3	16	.	CASSRGTGGGTDTQYF	TGTGCCAGCAGCCGTGGGACAGGGGGCGGCACAGATACGCAGTATTTT
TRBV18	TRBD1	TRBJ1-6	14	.	CASSSGQGWSPLHF	TGTGCCAGCTCATCCGGACAGGGGTGGTCACCCCTCCACTTT
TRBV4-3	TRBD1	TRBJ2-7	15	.	CASSYVWTGGYEQYF	TGCGCCAGCAGCTACGTCTGGACAGGGGGCTACGAGCAGTACTTC
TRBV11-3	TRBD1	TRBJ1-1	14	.	CASSFSNRGTEAFF	TGTGCCAGCAGCTTCTCAAACAGGGGTACTGAAGCTTTCTTT
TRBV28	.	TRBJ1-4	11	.	CASSLYEKLFF	TGTGCCAGCAGTTTGTATGAAAAACTGTTTTTT
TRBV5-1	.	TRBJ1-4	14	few	CASTPSTDYGKLFF	TGCGCCAGCACCCCCTCGACAGATTACGGCAAACTGTTTTTT
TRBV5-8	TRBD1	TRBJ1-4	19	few	CASSLMGQGIGATNEKLFF	TGTGCCAGCAGCTTGATGGGACAGGGAATTGGGGCAACTAATGAAAAACTGTTTTTT
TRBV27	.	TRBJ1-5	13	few	CASSLSGNQPQHF	TGTGCCAGCAGTTTAAGTGGCAATCAGCCCCAGCATTTT
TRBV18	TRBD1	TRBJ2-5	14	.	CASSPGQSQETQYF	TGTGCCAGCTCACCGGGACAGTCTCAAGAGACCCAGTACTTC
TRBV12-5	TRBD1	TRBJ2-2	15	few	CASGLEETGAGELFF	TGTGCTAGTGGTTTGGAGGAAACAGGGGCCGGGGAGCTGTTTTTT
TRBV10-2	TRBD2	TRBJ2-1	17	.	CASSDIRGASGVNEQFF	TGCGCCAGCAGTGATATCCGCGGAGCTAGCGGGGTCAATGAGCAGTTCTTC
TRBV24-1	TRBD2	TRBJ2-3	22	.	CATQGAGSGLAEKSSSTDTQYF	TGTGCTACTCAAGGGGCGGGATCGGGACTAGCGGAGAAATCCTCTAGCACAGATACGCAGTATTTT
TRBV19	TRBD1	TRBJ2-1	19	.	CASTRDRVFRDQNYNEQFF	TGTGCCAGTACCCGGGACAGGGTGTTTAGGGACCAAAACTACAATGAGCAGTTCTTC
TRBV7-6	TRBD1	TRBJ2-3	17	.	CASSHNRDRGPTDTQYF	TGTGCCAGCAGCCACAACCGGGACAGGGGGCCCACAGATACGCAGTATTTT
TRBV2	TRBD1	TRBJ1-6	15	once	CASSANRGYNSPLHF	TGTGCCAGCAGCGCCAACAGGGGGTATAATTCACCCCTCCACTTT
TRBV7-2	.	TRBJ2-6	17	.	CASSLARPGPGANVLTF	TGTGCCAGCAGCTTAGCCCGTCCGGGGCCTGGGGCCAACGTCCTGACTTTC
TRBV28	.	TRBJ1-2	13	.	CASSPPNQGGYTF	TGTGCCAGCAGTCCTCCGAACCAGGGGGGCTACACCTTC
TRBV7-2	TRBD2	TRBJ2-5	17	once	CASSRLATSGFQETQYF	TGTGCCAGCAGCCGTTTGGCGACTAGCGGGTTTCAAGAGACCCAGTACTTC
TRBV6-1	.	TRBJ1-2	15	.	CASSNLVTGSGGYTF	TGTGCCAGCAGTAACCTCGTTACAGGGTCTGGTGGCTACACCTTC
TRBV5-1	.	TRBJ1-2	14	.	CASSFKGKDYGYTF	TGCGCCAGCAGCTTTAAAGGGAAGGACTATGGCTACACCTTC
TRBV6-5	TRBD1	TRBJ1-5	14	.	CASRRTGRNQPQHF	TGTGCCAGCCGTCGGACAGGGCGCAATCAGCCCCAGCATTTT
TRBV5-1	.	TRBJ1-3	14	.	CASSPRTDGNTIYF	TGCGCCAGCAGCCCCCGGACAGACGGAAACACCATATATTTT
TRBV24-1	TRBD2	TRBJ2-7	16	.	CATSDPQRGARGEQYF	TGTGCCACCAGTGATCCGCAGCGGGGGGCCAGGGGGGAGCAGTACTTC
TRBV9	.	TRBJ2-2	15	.	CASRQGLLNTGELFF	TGTGCCAGCAGACAGGGACTTCTCAACACCGGGGAGCTGTTTTTT
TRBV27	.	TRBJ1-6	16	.	CASSLVGSSYNSPLHF	TGTGCCAGCAGTTTAGTCGGAAGCTCCTATAATTCACCCCTCCACTTT
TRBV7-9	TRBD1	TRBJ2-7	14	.	CASSPGTGIYEQYF	TGTGCCAGCAGCCCCGGGACAGGGATCTACGAGCAGTACTTC
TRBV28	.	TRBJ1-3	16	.	CASSITTGLSGNTIYF	TGTGCCAGCAGTATCACGACAGGACTCTCTGGAAACACCATATATTTT
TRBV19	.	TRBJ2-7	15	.	CASSIGTDSFYEQYF	TGTGCCAGTAGTATAGGGACAGATAGTTTCTACGAGCAGTACTTC
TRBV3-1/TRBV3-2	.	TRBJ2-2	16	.	CASSQGAQRVTGELFF	TGTGCCAGCAGCCAAGGGGCCCAGAGGGTTACCGGGGAGCTGTTTTTT
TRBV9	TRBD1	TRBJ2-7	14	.	CASSGTGPYYEQYF	TGTGCCAGCAGCGGGACAGGACCCTACTACGAGCAGTACTTC
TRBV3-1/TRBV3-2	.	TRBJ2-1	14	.	CASSQGTVYNEQFF	TGTGCCAGCAGCCAAGGGACAGTTTACAATGAGCAGTTCTTC
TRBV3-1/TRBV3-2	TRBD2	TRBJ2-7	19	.	CASSQERGTSGASFYEQYF	TGTGCCAGCAGCCAAGAGAGGGGGACTAGCGGGGCCAGCTTCTACGAGCAGTACTTC
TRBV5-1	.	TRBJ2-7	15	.	CASSFSPGGSYEQYF	TGCGCCAGCAGCTTCAGTCCCGGCGGAAGCTACGAGCAGTACTTC
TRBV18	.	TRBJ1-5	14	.	CASSPSGRDQPQHF	TGTGCCAGCTCACCCTCAGGGAGGGATCAGCCCCAGCATTTT
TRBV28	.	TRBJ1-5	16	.	CASSFQQVLRNQPQHF	TGTGCCAGCAGTTTTCAACAGGTCCTAAGAAATCAGCCCCAGCATTTT
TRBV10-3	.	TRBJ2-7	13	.	CAIMVQGGDEQYF	TGTGCCATCATGGTTCAGGGGGGCGACGAGCAGTACTTC
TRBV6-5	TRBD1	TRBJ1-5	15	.	CASRPGQGLKQPQHF	TGTGCCAGCAGGCCGGGACAGGGTCTGAAGCAGCCCCAGCATTTT
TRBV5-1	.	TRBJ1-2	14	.	CASSLTGRSYGYTF	TGCGCCAGCAGCTTGACAGGCCGCTCCTATGGCTACACCTTC
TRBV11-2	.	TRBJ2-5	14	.	CASSLVLSQETQYF	TGTGCCAGCAGCTTAGTCTTGTCCCAAGAGACCCAGTACTTC
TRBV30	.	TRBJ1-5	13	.	CAWSVLGRQPQHF	TGTGCCTGGAGTGTACTGGGTCGGCAGCCCCAGCATTTT
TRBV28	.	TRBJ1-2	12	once	CASSRRSYGYTF	TGTGCCAGCAGTCGAAGGTCCTATGGCTACACCTTC
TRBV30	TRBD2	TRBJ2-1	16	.	CAWNTRAGSSYNEQFF	TGTGCCTGGAACACCCGAGCGGGGAGCTCCTACAATGAGCAGTTCTTC
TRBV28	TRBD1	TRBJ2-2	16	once	CASSSTGALYTGELFF	TGTGCCAGCAGTTCCACAGGGGCCCTGTACACCGGGGAGCTGTTTTTT
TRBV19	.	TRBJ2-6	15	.	CASRNTFSGANVLTF	TGTGCCAGTAGGAACACCTTCTCTGGGGCCAACGTCCTGACTTTC
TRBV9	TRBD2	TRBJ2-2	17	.	CASSVVSGSLRAGELFF	TGTGCCAGCAGCGTAGTTAGCGGGAGTTTAAGGGCCGGGGAGCTGTTTTTT
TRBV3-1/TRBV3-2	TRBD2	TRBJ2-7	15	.	CASSQPFAGVGEQYF	TGTGCCAGCAGCCAACCGTTCGCGGGAGTCGGCGAGCAGTACTTC
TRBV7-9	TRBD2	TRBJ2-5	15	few	CASSVVTSGQETQYF	TGTGCCAGCAGCGTCGTGACTAGCGGTCAAGAGACCCAGTACTTC
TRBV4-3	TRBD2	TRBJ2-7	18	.	CASSQALSGGAFSYEQYF	TGCGCCAGCAGCCAAGCCCTCTCCGGGGGGGCGTTCTCCTACGAGCAGTACTTC
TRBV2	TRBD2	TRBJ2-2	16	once	CASIETSGMGTGELFF	TGTGCCAGCATAGAGACTAGCGGGATGGGCACCGGGGAGCTGTTTTTT